This T cell receptor (beta chain) is drawn from a study of vaccination and CD4 T cells after COVID-19. For the study at large: Sampling post-COVID took place a median 101 days after diagnosis (range 35 to 161).

As regards this clonotype: Its antigen remains unidentified.

Treatment reported: approximately nine-day PBMC culture with coronavirus spike peptide pools or control peptides (ViraFEST assay). The Oncomine TCR Beta short-read assay was applied to DNA of cultured CD4+ T cells. Genomic DNA was extracted from cultured CD4+ T cells. TCRdb reprocessed the PCR reads with MiXCR, giving one entry per CDR3 protein. This sample has 14,000 to 15,000 distinct CDR3 sequences; 48% occur once, and the top ten carry 14% to 15%. Sequencing was performed on CD4+ T cells from blood, cultured in vitro. The TCR comes from a human donor who had recovered from COVID-19.

The CDR3 coding sequence is TGTGCCAGTAGTATGGCGTCGGTCATCAATGAAAAACTGTTTTTT. This encodes CASSMASVINEKLFF. The J gene is TRBJ1-4, the V gene TRBV19, with D hard to call. Looked up from germline, CDR1 is LNHDA and CDR2 is SQIVND (reference sequence). V dropped 3 bases and J dropped 5 bases, with 13 bases sitting between them. The CDR3 spans 15 residues.